This TCR beta chain was found in a study of blood T cell repertoires in COVID-19. TCRdb's copy holds only in-frame clones and misses some; the assay was immunoSEQ multiplex PCR. The table lists under 350,000 clones, 85% to 90% of them singletons. V shed 2 bases, J shed 6 bases, and the junction held 7 bases outside the gene matches. Germline V gene data show CDR1 as SNHLY and CDR2 as FYNNEI. The CDR3 totals 15 residues. Recovered status in Cohort 3 required two negative PCRs, clearance, or symptom resolution. The TCR sequence derives from a man aged 25-45 years who had recovered from COVID-19. The chain is built from TRBV2 and TRBJ2-5, with TRBD2 identical over 9 bases. Sequencing was carried out using PBMCs or T cells enriched from blood (not recorded which). The CDR3 is CASSERSSGVKTQYF. The CDR3, as DNA: TGTGCCAGCAGTGAAAGATCTAGCGGGGTCAAGACCCAGTACTTC.